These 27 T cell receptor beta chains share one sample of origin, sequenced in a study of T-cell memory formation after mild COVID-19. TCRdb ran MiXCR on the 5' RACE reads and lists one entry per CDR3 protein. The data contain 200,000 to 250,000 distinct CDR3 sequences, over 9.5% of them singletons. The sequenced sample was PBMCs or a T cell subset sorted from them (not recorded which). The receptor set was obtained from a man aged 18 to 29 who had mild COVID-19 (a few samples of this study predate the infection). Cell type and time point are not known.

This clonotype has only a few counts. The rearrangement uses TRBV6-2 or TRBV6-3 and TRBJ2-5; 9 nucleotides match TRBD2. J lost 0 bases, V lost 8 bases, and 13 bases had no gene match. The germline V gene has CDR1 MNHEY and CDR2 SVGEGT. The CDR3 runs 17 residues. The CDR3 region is CASEGGLAGLYQETQYF. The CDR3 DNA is TGTGCCAGCGAAGGGGGCCTAGCGGGGTTATACCAAGAGACCCAGTACTTC.

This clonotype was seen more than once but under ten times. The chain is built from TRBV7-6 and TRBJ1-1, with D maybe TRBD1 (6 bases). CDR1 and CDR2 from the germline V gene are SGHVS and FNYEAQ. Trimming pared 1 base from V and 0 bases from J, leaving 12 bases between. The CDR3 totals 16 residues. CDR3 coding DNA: TGTGCCAGCAGCTTAGTTCAGGGGAAGATGAACACTGAAGCTTTCTTT. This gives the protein CASSLVQGKMNTEAFF.

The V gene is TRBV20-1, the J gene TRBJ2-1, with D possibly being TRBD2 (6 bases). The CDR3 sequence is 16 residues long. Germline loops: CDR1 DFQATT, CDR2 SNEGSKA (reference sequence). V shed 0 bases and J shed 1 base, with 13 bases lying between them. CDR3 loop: CSARDRRVASYNEQFF. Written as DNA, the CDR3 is TGCAGTGCTAGAGATAGGAGGGTAGCGTCCTACAATGAGCAGTTCTTC.

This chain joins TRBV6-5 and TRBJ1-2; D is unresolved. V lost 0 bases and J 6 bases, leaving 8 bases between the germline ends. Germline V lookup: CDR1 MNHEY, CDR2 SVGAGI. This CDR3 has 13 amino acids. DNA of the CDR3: TGTGCCAGCAGTTACTCGAAGGGAAATGGCTACACCTTC. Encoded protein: CASSYSKGNGYTF.

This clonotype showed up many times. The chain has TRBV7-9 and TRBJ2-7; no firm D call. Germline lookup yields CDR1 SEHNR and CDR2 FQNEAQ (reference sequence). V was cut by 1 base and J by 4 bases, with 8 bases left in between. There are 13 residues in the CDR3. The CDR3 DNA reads TGTGCCAGCAGCTTAGATTTAGGATACGAGCAGTACGTC. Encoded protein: CASSLDLGYEQYV.

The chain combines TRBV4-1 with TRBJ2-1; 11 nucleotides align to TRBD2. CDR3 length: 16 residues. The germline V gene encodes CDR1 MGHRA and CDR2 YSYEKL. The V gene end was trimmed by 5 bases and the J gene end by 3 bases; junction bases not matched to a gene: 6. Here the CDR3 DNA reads TGCGCCAGCAGCTCCCGGACTAGCGGGTACTACAATGAGCAGTTCTTC. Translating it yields CASSSRTSGYYNEQFF.

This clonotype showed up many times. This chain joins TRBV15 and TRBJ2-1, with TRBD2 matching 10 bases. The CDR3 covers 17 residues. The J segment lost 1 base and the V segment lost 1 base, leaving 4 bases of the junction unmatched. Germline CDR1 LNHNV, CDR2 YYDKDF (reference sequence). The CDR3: CATSRVSGGASYNEQFF. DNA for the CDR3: TGTGCCACCAGCAGAGTCAGCGGGGGGGCTTCCTACAATGAGCAGTTCTTC. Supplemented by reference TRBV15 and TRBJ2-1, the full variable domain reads DAMVIQNPRYQVTQFGKPVTLSCSQTLNHNVMYWYQQKSSQAPKLLFHYYDKDFNNEADTPDNFQSRRPNTSFCFLDIRSPGLGDTAMYLCATSRVSGGASYNEQFFGPGTRLTVL.

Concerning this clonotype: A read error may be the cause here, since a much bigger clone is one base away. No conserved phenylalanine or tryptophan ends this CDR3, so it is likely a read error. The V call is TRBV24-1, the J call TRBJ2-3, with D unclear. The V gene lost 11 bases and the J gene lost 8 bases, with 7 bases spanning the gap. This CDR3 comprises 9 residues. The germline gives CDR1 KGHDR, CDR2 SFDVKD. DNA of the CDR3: TGTGCCAACCAAGGTACGCAGTATTCT. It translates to CANQGTQYS.

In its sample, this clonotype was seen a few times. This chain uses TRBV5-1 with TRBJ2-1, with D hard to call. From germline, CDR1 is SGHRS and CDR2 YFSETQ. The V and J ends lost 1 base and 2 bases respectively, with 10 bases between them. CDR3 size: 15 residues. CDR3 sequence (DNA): TGCGCCAGCAGCTTGATCGAACAGACCTACAATGAGCAGTTCTTC. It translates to CASSLIEQTYNEQFF. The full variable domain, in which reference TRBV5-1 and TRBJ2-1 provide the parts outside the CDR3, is KAGVTQTPRYLIKTRGQQVTLSCSPISGHRSVSWYQQTPGQGLQFLFEYFSETQRNKGNFPGRFSGRQFSNSRSEMNVSTLELGDSALYLCASSLIEQTYNEQFFGPGTRLTVL.

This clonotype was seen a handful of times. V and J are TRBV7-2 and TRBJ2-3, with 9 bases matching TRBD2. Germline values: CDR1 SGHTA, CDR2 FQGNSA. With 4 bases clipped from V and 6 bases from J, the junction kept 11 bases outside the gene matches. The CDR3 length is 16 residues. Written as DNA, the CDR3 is TGTGCCAGCAGCTCGGGAGCGGGGGGAGGGTCGGATACGCAGTATTTT. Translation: CASSSGAGGGSDTQYF.

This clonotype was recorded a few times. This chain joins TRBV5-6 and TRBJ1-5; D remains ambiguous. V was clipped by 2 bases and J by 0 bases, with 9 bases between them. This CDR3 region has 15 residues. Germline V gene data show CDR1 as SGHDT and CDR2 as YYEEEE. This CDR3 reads CASSFGRNSNQPQHF. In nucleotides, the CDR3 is TGTGCCAGCAGCTTTGGTCGGAATAGCAATCAGCCCCAGCATTTT.

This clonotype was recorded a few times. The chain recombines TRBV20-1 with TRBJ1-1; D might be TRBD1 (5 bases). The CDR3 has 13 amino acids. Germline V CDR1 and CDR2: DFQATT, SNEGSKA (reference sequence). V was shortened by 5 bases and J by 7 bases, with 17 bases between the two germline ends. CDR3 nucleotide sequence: TGCAGTGCTGCACGAGGACACAGCTATGAAGCTTTCTTT. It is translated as CSAARGHSYEAFF.

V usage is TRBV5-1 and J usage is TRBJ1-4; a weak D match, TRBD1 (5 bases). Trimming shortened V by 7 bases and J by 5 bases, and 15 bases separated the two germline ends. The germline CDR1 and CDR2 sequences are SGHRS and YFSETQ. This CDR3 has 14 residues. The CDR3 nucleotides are TGCGCCAGCTCCCCGCGGGGCTCGAATGAAAAACTGTTTTTT. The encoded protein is CASSPRGSNEKLFF.

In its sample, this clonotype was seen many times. In DNA, the CDR3 is TGTGCCATCACACAACAGGAGGGCACTGAAGCTTTCTTT. This sequence encodes CAITQQEGTEAFF. V usage is TRBV10-3 and J usage is TRBJ1-1; D perhaps matches TRBD1 (5 bases). The CDR3 consists of 13 residues. V was shortened by 7 bases and J by 4 bases, with 13 bases between the two germline ends. The germline V gene has CDR1 ENHRY and CDR2 SYGVKD.

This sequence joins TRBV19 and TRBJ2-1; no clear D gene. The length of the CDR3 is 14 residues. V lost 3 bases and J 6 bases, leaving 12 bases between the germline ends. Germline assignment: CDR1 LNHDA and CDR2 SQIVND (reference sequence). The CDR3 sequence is CASSMGSPRNEQFF. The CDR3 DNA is TGTGCCAGTAGTATGGGCAGTCCTCGCAATGAGCAGTTCTTC.

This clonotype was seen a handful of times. The CDR3 sequence: CASSPSRNYGYTF. The CDR3 DNA is TGTGCCAGCAGCCCCTCAAGGAACTATGGCTACACCTTC. The chain carries TRBV11-2 and TRBJ1-2; D gene unclear. There are 13 residues in the CDR3. Germline V lookup: CDR1 SGHAT, CDR2 FQNNGV. The V end was cut by 5 bases, the J end by 2 bases, with 9 bases between.

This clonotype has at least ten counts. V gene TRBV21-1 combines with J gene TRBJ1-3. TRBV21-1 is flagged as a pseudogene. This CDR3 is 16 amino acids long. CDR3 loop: CASSKVRQLSGNTIYF. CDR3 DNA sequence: TGTGCCAGCAGCAAAGTAAGACAACTCTCTGGAAACACCATATATTTT.

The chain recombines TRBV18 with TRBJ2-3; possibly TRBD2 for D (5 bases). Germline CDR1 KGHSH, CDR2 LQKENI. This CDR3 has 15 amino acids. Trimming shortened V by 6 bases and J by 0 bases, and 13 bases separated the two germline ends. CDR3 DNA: TGTGCCAGCTCCCAAAGTGAGGGTAGCACAGATACGCAGTATTTT. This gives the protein CASSQSEGSTDTQYF.

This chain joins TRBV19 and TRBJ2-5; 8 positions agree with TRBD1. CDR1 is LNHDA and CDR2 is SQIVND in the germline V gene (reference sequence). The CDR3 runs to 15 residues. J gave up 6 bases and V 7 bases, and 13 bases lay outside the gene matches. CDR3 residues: CASIERTGLRQTQYF. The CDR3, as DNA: TGTGCCAGTATAGAGCGGACAGGGCTACGGCAGACCCAGTACTTC.

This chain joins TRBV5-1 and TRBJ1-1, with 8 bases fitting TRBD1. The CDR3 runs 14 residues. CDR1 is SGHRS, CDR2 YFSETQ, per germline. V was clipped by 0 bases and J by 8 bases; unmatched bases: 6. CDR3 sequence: CASSLGGHRGEAFF. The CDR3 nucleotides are TGCGCCAGCAGCTTGGGAGGACACAGGGGGGAAGCTTTCTTT.

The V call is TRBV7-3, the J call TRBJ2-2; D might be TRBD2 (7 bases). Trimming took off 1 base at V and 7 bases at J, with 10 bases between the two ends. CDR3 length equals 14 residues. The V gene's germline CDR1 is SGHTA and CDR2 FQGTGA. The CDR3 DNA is TGTGCCAGCAGCTTAAACGGGGGGCACGGGGAGCTGTTTTTT. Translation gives CASSLNGGHGELFF.

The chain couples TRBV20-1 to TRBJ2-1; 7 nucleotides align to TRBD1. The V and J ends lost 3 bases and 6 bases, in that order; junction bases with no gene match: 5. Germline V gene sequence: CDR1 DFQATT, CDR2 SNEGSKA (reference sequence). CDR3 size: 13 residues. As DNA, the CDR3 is TGCAGTGCTAGCGACAGGGTGATCAATGAGCAGTTCTTC. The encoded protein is CSASDRVINEQFF.

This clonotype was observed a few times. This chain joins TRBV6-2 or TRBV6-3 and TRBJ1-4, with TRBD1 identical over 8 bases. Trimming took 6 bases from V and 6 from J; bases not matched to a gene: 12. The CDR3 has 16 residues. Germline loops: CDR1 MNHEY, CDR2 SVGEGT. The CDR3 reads CASSSGTGGRHEKLFF. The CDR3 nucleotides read TGTGCCAGCAGCTCCGGGACAGGAGGCAGGCATGAAAAACTGTTTTTT.

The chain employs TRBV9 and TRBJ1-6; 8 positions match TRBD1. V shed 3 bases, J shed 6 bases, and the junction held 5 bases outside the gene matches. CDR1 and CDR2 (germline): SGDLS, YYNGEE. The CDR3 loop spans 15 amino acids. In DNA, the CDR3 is TGTGCCAGCAGCGGAGGACAGGGCGGTAATTCACCCCTCCACTTT. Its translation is CASSGGQGGNSPLHF.

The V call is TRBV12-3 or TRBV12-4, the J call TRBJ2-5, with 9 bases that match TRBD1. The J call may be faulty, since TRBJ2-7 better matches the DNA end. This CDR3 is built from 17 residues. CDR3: CASSLRDREPPLYEQYF. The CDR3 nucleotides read TGTGCCAGCAGTTTAAGGGACAGGGAGCCCCCCCTCTACGAGCAGTACTTC.

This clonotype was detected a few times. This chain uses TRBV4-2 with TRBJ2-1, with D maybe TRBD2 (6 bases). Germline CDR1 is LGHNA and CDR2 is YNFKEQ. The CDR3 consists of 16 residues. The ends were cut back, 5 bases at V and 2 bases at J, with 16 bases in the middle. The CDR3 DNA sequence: TGTGCCAGCAGCGTTGGGGCCGGGGGTCCCTACAATGAGCAGTTCTTC. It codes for CASSVGAGGPYNEQFF.

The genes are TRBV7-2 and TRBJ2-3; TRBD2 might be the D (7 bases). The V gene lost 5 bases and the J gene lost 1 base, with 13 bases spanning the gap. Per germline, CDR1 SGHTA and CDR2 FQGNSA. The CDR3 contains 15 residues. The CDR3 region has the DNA TGTGCCAGCAGCGGTTGGGGGGGGCGCACAGATACGCAGTATTTT. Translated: CASSGWGGRTDTQYF.